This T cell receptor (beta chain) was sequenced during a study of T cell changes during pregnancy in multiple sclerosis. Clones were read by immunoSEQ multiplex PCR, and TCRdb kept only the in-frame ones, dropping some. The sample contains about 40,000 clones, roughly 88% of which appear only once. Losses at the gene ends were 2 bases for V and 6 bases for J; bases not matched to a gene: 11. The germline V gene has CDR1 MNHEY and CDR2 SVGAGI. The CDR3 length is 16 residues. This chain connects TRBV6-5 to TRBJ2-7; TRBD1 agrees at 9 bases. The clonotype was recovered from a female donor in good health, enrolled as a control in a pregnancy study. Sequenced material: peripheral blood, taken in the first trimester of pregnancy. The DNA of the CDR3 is TGTGCCAGCAGTTACGTGAGTTTCGGGACAGGGACCGAGCAGTACTTC. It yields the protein CASSYVSFGTGTEQYF.